This TCR beta chain appears in the sequencing data of a study of siplizumab effects on memory and regulatory T cells. Findings and caveats of the study: Of the proliferating CD4+ or CD8+ clones, roughly 75-97% lacked a naive or memory phenotype that could be assigned. Alloreactive sequences traceable to unstimulated CD4+ memory cells declined significantly under siplizumab.

Data came from immunoSEQ multiplex PCR; TCRdb stores just in-frame clones and leaves some out. The sample shows about 75,000 clones, around 93% of them seen only once. As to this clone: Antigen unknown.

This receptor was taken from a human donor in good health. The sequenced material came from CD8+ T cells sorted from blood.

The CDR3 sequence: CASLGVGWNYGYTF. CDR3 nucleotides: TGTGCCAGCCTAGGGGTCGGTTGGAACTATGGCTACACCTTC. The V and J genes are TRBV6-1 and TRBJ1-2, with TRBD1 as a possible D gene (5 bases). The CDR3 contains 14 residues. Germline V lookup: CDR1 MNHNS, CDR2 SASEGT. V lost 8 bases and J 2 bases, leaving 15 bases between the germline ends.